A single sample is the source of the 22 T cell receptor beta chains below, sequenced in a study of blood T cell repertoires in COVID-19. The table came from immunoSEQ multiplex PCR; TCRdb's copy has only in-frame clones and leaves some out. The sample yields around 250,000 clones, 82% seen once. Input material: peripheral blood. The receptor source for this set is a woman aged 18-35 years with acute or convalescent COVID-19.

The chain has TRBV6-2 or TRBV6-3 and TRBJ2-7, with 11 bases matching TRBD1. The CDR3 loop spans 17 amino acids. V lost 2 bases and J lost 0; bases outside the gene matches: 6. In germline, CDR1 is MNHEY, CDR2 SVGEGT. CDR3 sequence reads: CASSYPLGQGASYEQYF. CDR3 sequence (DNA): TGTGCCAGCAGTTACCCCCTCGGACAGGGGGCCTCCTACGAGCAGTACTTC.

This chain joins TRBV27 and TRBJ2-1, with D perhaps matching TRBD1 (7 bases). Trimming pared 10 bases from V and 6 bases from J, leaving 28 bases between. Germline V lookup: CDR1 MNHEY, CDR2 SMNVEV (reference sequence). This CDR3 has 17 residues. CDR3 residues: CATEERLGGGGRNEQFF. The CDR3 DNA follows: TGTGCCACTGAGGAAAGGCTTGGAGGGGGCGGGCGCAATGAGCAGTTCTTC.

This chain connects TRBV30 to TRBJ2-1; 12 bases map to TRBD2. There are 19 residues in the CDR3. V dropped 8 bases and J dropped 6; count of bases not matched to a gene: 23. Germline V gene lookup returns CDR1 GTSNPN and CDR2 SVGIG (reference sequence). The CDR3 DNA sequence: TGTGCCGGAACTACAATAGCGCTAGCGGGAGGGCTACAAAGCAATGAGCAGTTCTTC. This encodes CAGTTIALAGGLQSNEQFF.

The table lists this clone with a count of one. The chain carries TRBV6-1 and TRBJ2-7, with D possibly being TRBD1 (6 bases). Germline-derived CDR1 and CDR2 are MNHNS and SASEGT. This CDR3 is built from 14 residues. Trimming removed 3 bases from V and 2 bases from J, with 11 bases in between. Written as DNA, the CDR3 is TGTGCCAGCAGTGATTCCAGGGGACCCTACGAGCAGTACTTC. It specifies CASSDSRGPYEQYF.

The gene calls are TRBV18 and TRBJ1-1; 9 bases are a match to TRBD1. V dropped 1 base and J dropped 3; count of bases not matched to a gene: 6. CDR1 and CDR2 from the germline V gene are KGHSH and LQKENI. The CDR3 covers 16 residues. Here the CDR3 DNA reads TGTGCCAGCTCACCACGGGGGGACAGGGCATACACTGAAGCTTTCTTT. Its protein is CASSPRGDRAYTEAFF.

DNA for the CDR3: TGCGCCAGCAGCCCGCCCGGGGCAGATACGCAGTATTTT. This translates into CASSPPGADTQYF. The chain uses TRBV4-3 and TRBJ2-3; TRBD2 is a possible D gene (5 bases). The germline V gene has CDR1 LGHNA and CDR2 YSLEER. V dropped 4 bases and J dropped 4 bases, with 9 bases sitting between them. CDR3 length: 13 amino acids.

This clone came up a few times. The CDR3 DNA sequence: TGTGCCAGCAGTGTATCCGTAAACACTGAAGCTTTCTTT. It yields the protein CASSVSVNTEAFF. The rearrangement joins TRBV2 to TRBJ1-1; D remains unclear. The length of the CDR3 is 13 residues. V lost 4 bases to trimming and J lost 2 bases, with 8 bases between them. From germline, CDR1 is SNHLY and CDR2 FYNNEI. Full variable domain (remainder filled in from reference TRBV2 and TRBJ1-1): EPEVTQTPSHQVTQMGQEVILRCVPISNHLYFYWYRQILGQKVEFLVSFYNNEISEKSEIFDDQFSVERPDGSNFTLKIRSTKLEDSAMYFCASSVSVNTEAFFGQGTRLTVV.

A single count supports this clone. The chain carries TRBV18 and TRBJ2-1; D perhaps matches TRBD1 (6 bases). From germline, CDR1 is KGHSH and CDR2 LQKENI. The CDR3 runs 16 residues. The V end was cut by 2 bases, the J end by 6 bases, with 17 bases between. Here the CDR3 DNA reads TGTGCCAGCTCACCAGCCCTCGGACAGCCGGGCAATGAGCAGTTCTTC. Encoded protein: CASSPALGQPGNEQFF.

The chain employs TRBV11-2 and TRBJ2-2; no firm D call. Looked up from germline, CDR1 is SGHAT and CDR2 is FQNNGV. The CDR3 contains 17 residues. V lost 1 base and J 7 bases, leaving 19 bases between the germline ends. CDR3 protein: CASSLAGPIVAVGELFF. The DNA for the CDR3 is TGTGCCAGCAGCTTAGCCGGCCCTATCGTCGCGGTCGGGGAGCTGTTTTTT.

The CDR3 loop is CASSSSSAAIYSYEQYF. CDR3 DNA: TGTGCCAGCAGCTCCTCATCGGCGGCGATTTACTCCTACGAGCAGTACTTC. The chain couples TRBV7-9 to TRBJ2-7; unclear D gene. Trimming removed 4 bases from V and 0 bases from J, with 19 bases in between. The CDR3 spans 17 residues. Per germline, CDR1 SEHNR and CDR2 FQNEAQ (reference sequence). Full variable domain (rest looked up from reference TRBV7-9 and TRBJ2-7): DTGVSQNPRHKITKRGQNVTFRCDPISEHNRLYWYRQTLGQGPEFLTYFQNEAQLEKSRLLSDRFSAERPKGSFSTLEIQRTEQGDSAMYLCASSSSSAAIYSYEQYFGPGTRLTVT.

The chain uses TRBV15 and TRBJ2-7; 9 nucleotides match TRBD1. Germline-derived CDR1 and CDR2 are LNHNV and YYDKDF (reference sequence). The V and J ends lost 5 bases and 4 bases, in that order; junction bases with no gene match: 9. The CDR3 loop spans 15 amino acids. The CDR3 bases are TGTGCCACCAGCGGACCGACAGGGGGAGATTACGAGCAGTACTTC. Amino acids: CATSGPTGGDYEQYF.

The rearrangement joins TRBV19 to TRBJ1-2, with 11 bases fitting TRBD1. J gave up 7 bases and V 6 bases, and 13 bases lay outside the gene matches. This CDR3 is 16 amino acids long. The germline V gene encodes CDR1 LNHDA and CDR2 SQIVND (reference sequence). The CDR3 loop reads CASSRTGGMGVFGYTF. For the CDR3, the DNA is TGTGCCAGTAGCCGGACAGGGGGCATGGGGGTATTTGGCTACACCTTC. Full variable domain (outside the CDR3, taken from reference TRBV19 and TRBJ1-2): DGGITQSPKYLFRKEGQNVTLSCEQNLNHDAMYWYRQDPGQGLRLIYYSQIVNDFQKGDIAEGYSVSREKKESFPLTVTSAQKNPTAFYLCASSRTGGMGVFGYTFGSGTRLTVV.

The chain is built from TRBV6-5 and TRBJ1-3; D remains ambiguous. The germline V gene encodes CDR1 MNHEY and CDR2 SVGAGI. This CDR3 region has 14 residues. The V gene lost 0 bases and the J gene lost 7 bases, with 10 bases spanning the gap. Here the CDR3 reads CASSYSGARNTIYF. Written as DNA, the CDR3 is TGTGCCAGCAGTTACTCGGGCGCCCGGAACACCATATATTTT.

The CDR3 spells CAISESEISSEQYF. DNA of the CDR3: TGTGCCATCAGTGAGTCGGAAATTAGCTCCGAGCAGTACTTC. The gene calls are TRBV10-3 and TRBJ2-7; D unresolved. The CDR3 is 14 amino acids. V lost 0 bases and J lost 6, with 12 bases in between. Germline CDR1 and CDR2: ENHRY and SYGVKD.

The chain recombines TRBV12-3 or TRBV12-4 with TRBJ1-2, with D possibly matching TRBD1 (6 bases). The CDR3 totals 13 residues. V dropped 5 bases and J dropped 4 bases, with 11 bases sitting between them. The CDR3 region has the DNA TGTGCCAGCAGTCCGACAGGTACCTATGGCTACACCTTC. Encoded protein: CASSPTGTYGYTF.

The chain recombines TRBV19 with TRBJ2-2; D unclear. The CDR3 is made up of 13 amino acids. V lost 3 bases and J lost 3, with 5 bases in between. Germline CDR1 LNHDA, CDR2 SQIVND (reference sequence). The CDR3 coding sequence is TGTGCCAGTAGTATTATCCACACCGGGGAGCTGTTTTTT. This sequence encodes CASSIIHTGELFF.

J is TRBJ1-1 and V is TRBV11-2, with 10 bases matching TRBD1. J gave up 6 bases and V 5 bases, and 3 bases lay outside the gene matches. The CDR3 is 13 amino acids. The germline V gene has CDR1 SGHAT and CDR2 FQNNGV. The CDR3, as DNA: TGTGCCAGCAGCCGCGACAGGGGGCCTGAAGCTTTCTTT. Protein: CASSRDRGPEAFF.

The rearrangement uses TRBV11-2 and TRBJ2-1; a weak D match, TRBD2 (6 bases). Germline values: CDR1 SGHAT, CDR2 FQNNGV. The CDR3 has 15 residues. Trimming pared 1 base from V and 2 bases from J, leaving 9 bases between. CDR3 protein: CASSLGGGPYNEQFF. CDR3 nucleotide sequence: TGTGCCAGCAGCTTAGGTGGAGGGCCCTACAATGAGCAGTTCTTC.

J is TRBJ2-7 and V is TRBV7-2; 9 nucleotides match TRBD1. Germline V gene data show CDR1 as SGHTA and CDR2 as FQGNSA. With 7 bases clipped from V and 2 bases from J, the junction kept 6 bases outside the gene matches. There are 14 residues in the CDR3. CDR3 sequence (DNA): TGTGCCAGCAAAACGGGACAGGGACCCTACGAGCAGTACTTC. Translation: CASKTGQGPYEQYF.

The chain joins TRBV6-5 to TRBJ2-7; D is possibly TRBD2 (5 bases). The CDR3 has 12 residues. Germline V gene sequence: CDR1 MNHEY, CDR2 SVGAGI. Trimming stripped 6 bases from V and 7 bases from J, with 13 bases between. The DNA of the CDR3 is TGTGCCAGCAGGCGGACTTACGGGGAGCAGTACTTC. Translated: CASRRTYGEQYF.

CDR3 coding DNA: TGTGCCAGCAGCCCGATGAGGACAACAACCTACGAGCAGTACTTC. Translating gives CASSPMRTTTYEQYF. The V call is TRBV6-2 or TRBV6-3, the J call TRBJ2-7; D possibly corresponds to TRBD1 (5 bases). Germline lookup yields CDR1 MNHEY and CDR2 SVGEGT. This CDR3 comprises 15 residues. Between the trimmed V and J ends, which lost 6 bases and 2 bases, there was a span of 17 bases.

V usage is TRBV28 and J usage is TRBJ1-5, with a tentative D call TRBD1 (5 bases). Germline V CDR1 and CDR2: MDHEN, SYDVKM. The CDR3 extends over 16 amino acids. With 5 bases removed from V and 1 base from J, the gap between germline ends came to 15 bases. The CDR3 DNA reads as TGTGCCAGCAGTCCGAGGGACGGGAGGAGCAATCAGCCCCAGCATTTT. This encodes CASSPRDGRSNQPQHF.